This record concerns one T cell receptor beta chain sequence. Assay: immunoSEQ multiplex PCR; the TCRdb copy retains only in-frame clones and omits some. Of fewer than 200,000 clones listed, around 87% were seen once; the top ten hold roughly 0.9%. The sample comes from a study of blood T cell repertoires in COVID-19. Study summary: Sources were T cells, B-cell-depleted T cells, or PBMCs; the material itself was cDNA or gDNA.

The source material was peripheral blood. This sequence originates from a woman aged 18-30 years who had recovered from COVID-19.

CDR3 sequence reads: CASSFGATEQYF. DNA for the CDR3: TGTGCCAGCAGTTTTGGGGCTACGGAGCAGTACTTC. This rearrangement joins TRBV12-3 or TRBV12-4 to TRBJ2-7, with D possibly matching TRBD1 (5 bases). V shed 3 bases and J shed 7 bases, with 10 bases lying between them. The CDR3 contains 12 residues.